The 17 T cell receptor beta chains given below trace back to one sample, sequenced in a study of cytomegalovirus exposure and HLA in healthy donors. Vbeta (60) and Jbeta (13) primers were used in the PCR. Measured with immunoSEQ multiplex PCR; TCRdb has only the in-frame clones, and not every one. The table lists 77,000 or so clones, 84% of them singletons. The material sequenced was PBMCs. These receptor sequences come from a man in his 70s in good health and CMV-seropositive.

The chain is built from TRBV2 and TRBJ1-1, with 7 bases fitting TRBD1. The CDR3 sequence is 13 residues long. Germline V gene sequence: CDR1 SNHLY, CDR2 FYNNEI. V lost 10 bases, J lost 8 bases, and 13 bases stayed unmatched. The CDR3: CAILPGGRREAFF. The CDR3, as DNA: TGTGCCATCCTCCCAGGGGGGAGGAGAGAAGCTTTCTTT.

CDR3 protein: CASSLGGRQETQYF. The CDR3 DNA sequence: TGTGCCAGCAGCTTAGGGGGGCGGCAAGAGACCCAGTACTTC. The V gene is TRBV7-8, the J gene TRBJ2-5, with D possibly being TRBD1 (6 bases). Trimming shortened V by 1 base and J by 2 bases, and 8 bases separated the two germline ends. The CDR3 totals 14 residues. Germline V gene sequence: CDR1 SGHVS, CDR2 FQNEAQ.

This rearrangement joins TRBV27 to TRBJ1-3; the D is unclear. Trimming stripped 0 bases from V and 14 bases from J, with 14 bases between. CDR1 MNHEY and CDR2 SMNVEV come from the germline V gene (reference sequence). CDR3 length: 13 amino acids. The CDR3 DNA reads TGTGCCAGCAGTTTATCCCCACCCAAGAACTTATATTTT. This codes for CASSLSPPKNLYF.

This chain links TRBV11-3 with TRBJ2-1, with 9 bases lining up with TRBD2. V gave up 1 base and J gave up 1 base; unmatched junction bases: 5. The CDR3 spans 17 residues. Germline assignment: CDR1 SGHNT and CDR2 YENEEA. The CDR3 protein is CASSLGLAGISYNEQFF. CDR3 bases: TGTGCCAGCAGCTTAGGCCTAGCGGGGATATCCTACAATGAGCAGTTCTTC.

The rearrangement joins TRBV30 to TRBJ1-1, with D perhaps matching TRBD1 (6 bases). The CDR3 runs 15 residues. Germline CDR1 reads GTSNPN; CDR2 reads SVGIG (reference sequence). Trimming left V 5 bases short and J 0 bases short, with 16 bases between. The CDR3 DNA reads as TGTGCCTGGGATTACCGGGGGGCGATGAACACTGAAGCTTTCTTT. Protein sequence: CAWDYRGAMNTEAFF.

This chain joins TRBV19 and TRBJ1-1; tentative D call: TRBD1 (6 bases). CDR1 and CDR2 from the germline V gene are LNHDA and SQIVND (reference sequence). Trimming cost V 3 bases and J 0 bases, with 14 bases left between them. The CDR3 is 16 residues long. CDR3 coding DNA: TGTGCCAGTAGTATCTACGGACAGCTGATGAACACTGAAGCTTTCTTT. This gives the protein CASSIYGQLMNTEAFF.

This chain joins TRBV11-2 and TRBJ2-5; 11 nucleotides line up with TRBD2. The CDR3 is 19 residues long. Trimming took 2 bases from V and 5 from J; bases not matched to a gene: 16. In germline, CDR1 is SGHAT, CDR2 FQNNGV. CDR3: CASSLSLSGGGLRRETQYF. The CDR3, as DNA: TGTGCCAGCAGCTTAAGCCTTAGCGGGGGGGGCCTGCGACGGGAGACCCAGTACTTC.

The gene calls are TRBV10-3 and TRBJ2-7; TRBD2 matches 12 bases. Germline lookup yields CDR1 ENHRY and CDR2 SYGVKD. The length of the CDR3 is 14 residues. Unmatched junction bases numbered 6, after V lost 10 bases and J lost 2 bases. This CDR3 is CASARLAGAYEQYF. DNA for the CDR3: TGTGCCAGCGCCAGACTAGCGGGAGCCTACGAGCAGTACTTC.

About this clone itself: This CDR3 is also generated by other DNA sequences in the sample. The chain is built from TRBV28 and TRBJ2-3, with 7 positions matching TRBD2. Germline V gene lookup returns CDR1 MDHEN and CDR2 SYDVKM. The CDR3 spans 15 residues. The V and J ends lost 3 bases and 1 base, in that order; junction bases with no gene match: 4. The CDR3 DNA follows: TGTGCCAGCAGTTTGAGTCTAGCGGGCACAGATACGCAGTATTTT. This encodes CASSLSLAGTDTQYF.

This clone showed up just once. The CDR3 DNA sequence: TGTGCCAGCAGCCAAGAGGTAGCGGGGGTGACAGATACGCAGTATTTT. It translates to CASSQEVAGVTDTQYF. The V gene is TRBV7-6, the J gene TRBJ2-3; 9 bases match TRBD2. Unmatched junction bases numbered 9, after V lost 5 bases and J lost 3 bases. This CDR3 has 16 amino acids. Per the germline V gene, CDR1 is SGHVS and CDR2 is FNYEAQ.

The V and J genes are TRBV28 and TRBJ1-1; D is perhaps TRBD1 (6 bases). Trimming removed 6 bases from V and 2 bases from J, with 13 bases in between. CDR1 MDHEN and CDR2 SYDVKM come from the germline V gene. The CDR3 contains 14 residues. CDR3 in amino acids: CASSRPTGNTEAFF. CDR3 coding DNA: TGTGCCAGCAGCCGCCCGACAGGCAACACTGAAGCTTTCTTT. Looking up the rest from reference TRBV28 and TRBJ1-1 gives the full variable domain: DVKVTQSSRYLVKRTGEKVFLECVQDMDHENMFWYRQDPGLGLRLIYFSYDVKMKEKGDIPEGYSVSREKKERFSLILESASTNQTSMYLCASSRPTGNTEAFFGQGTRLTVV.

The V call is TRBV19, the J call TRBJ2-3; 7 positions match TRBD2. Looked up from germline, CDR1 is LNHDA and CDR2 is SQIVND (reference sequence). V shed 5 bases and J 2 bases; nucleotides not matched to a gene: 10. The CDR3 is made up of 16 amino acids. For the CDR3, the DNA is TGTGCCAGTAGTCGGGGAGGGGACTTCTCCACAGATACGCAGTATTTT. The encoded protein is CASSRGGDFSTDTQYF.

The chain joins TRBV30 to TRBJ2-2; D is perhaps TRBD2 (5 bases). V lost 1 base to trimming and J lost 0 bases, with 9 bases between them. The length of the CDR3 is 15 residues. The germline gives CDR1 GTSNPN, CDR2 SVGIG (reference sequence). This chain's CDR3 is CAWSGLATNTGELFF. The CDR3 bases are TGTGCCTGGAGTGGTTTAGCGACGAACACCGGGGAGCTGTTTTTT.

CDR3 region: CASSQESRGNEKLFF. For the CDR3, the DNA is TGCGCCAGCAGCCAAGAGAGCAGGGGGAACGAAAAACTGTTTTTT. The chain uses TRBV4-3 and TRBJ1-4; TRBD1 aligns across 7 bases. This CDR3 has 15 residues. The germline V gene encodes CDR1 LGHNA and CDR2 YSLEER. Trimming cost V 0 bases and J 8 bases; bases outside gene matches: 6.

The chain recombines TRBV11-2 with TRBJ2-2; D call uncertain. The V end was cut by 9 bases, the J end by 1 base, with 15 bases between. This CDR3 is built from 15 residues. Germline CDR1 SGHAT, CDR2 FQNNGV. The CDR3 loop reads CASPSGPVNTGELFF. Written as DNA, the CDR3 is TGTGCCAGTCCCTCAGGTCCGGTGAACACCGGGGAGCTGTTTTTT.

The count of this clone is one. Written as DNA, the CDR3 is TGTGCCAGCAGCCAAGACGGGGGGGCCCGGGAGACCCAGTACTTC. Translation: CASSQDGGARETQYF. V and J are TRBV7-8 and TRBJ2-5; 8 positions match TRBD2. The germline gives CDR1 SGHVS, CDR2 FQNEAQ. With 5 bases clipped from V and 5 bases from J, the junction kept 10 bases outside the gene matches. This CDR3 has 15 amino acids.

The chain uses TRBV29-1 and TRBJ1-2; maybe TRBD1 (5 bases). This CDR3 comprises 12 residues. Per germline, CDR1 SQVTM and CDR2 ANQGSEA. V was shortened by 6 bases and J by 7 bases, with 15 bases between the two germline ends. DNA for the CDR3: TGCAGCGTAGCTCAGGGCTTGGGTGGCTACACCTTC. Translated: CSVAQGLGGYTF.